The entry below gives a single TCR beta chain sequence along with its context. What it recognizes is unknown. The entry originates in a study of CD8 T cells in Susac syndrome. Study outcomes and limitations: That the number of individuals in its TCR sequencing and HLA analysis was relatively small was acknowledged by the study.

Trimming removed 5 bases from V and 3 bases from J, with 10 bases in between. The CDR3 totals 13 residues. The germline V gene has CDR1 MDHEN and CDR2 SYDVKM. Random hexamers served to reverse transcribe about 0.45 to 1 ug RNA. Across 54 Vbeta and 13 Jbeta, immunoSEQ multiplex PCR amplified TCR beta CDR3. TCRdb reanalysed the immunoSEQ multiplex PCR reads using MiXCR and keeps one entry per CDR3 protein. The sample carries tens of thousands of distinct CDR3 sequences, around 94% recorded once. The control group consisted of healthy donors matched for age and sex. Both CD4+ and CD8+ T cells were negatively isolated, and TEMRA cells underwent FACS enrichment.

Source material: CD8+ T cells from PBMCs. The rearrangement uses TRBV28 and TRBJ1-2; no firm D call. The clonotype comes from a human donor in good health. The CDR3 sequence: CASSPPNYYGYTF. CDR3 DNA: TGTGCCAGCAGTCCTCCAAATTACTATGGCTACACCTTC.